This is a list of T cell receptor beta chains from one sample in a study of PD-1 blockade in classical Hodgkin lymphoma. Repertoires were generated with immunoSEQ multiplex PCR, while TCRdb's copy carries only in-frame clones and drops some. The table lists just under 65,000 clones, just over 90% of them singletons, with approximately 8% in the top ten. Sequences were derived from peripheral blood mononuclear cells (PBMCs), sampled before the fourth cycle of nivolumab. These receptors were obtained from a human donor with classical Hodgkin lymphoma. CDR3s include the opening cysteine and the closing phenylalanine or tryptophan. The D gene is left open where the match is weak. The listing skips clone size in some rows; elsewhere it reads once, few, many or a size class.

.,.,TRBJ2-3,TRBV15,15,CATSRDSASTDTQYF,TGTGCCACCAGCAGAGATTCAGCTTCCACAGATACGCAGTATTTT
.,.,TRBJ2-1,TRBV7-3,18,CASSLGAGTLSSYNEQFF,TGTGCCAGCAGCTTAGGCGCCGGGACTCTCAGCTCCTACAATGAGCAGTTCTTC
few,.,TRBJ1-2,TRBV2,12,CASSGEGNGYTF,TGTGCCAGCAGTGGTGAGGGGAATGGCTACACCTTC
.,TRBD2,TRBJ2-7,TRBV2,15,CASSDPGLYLYGQYF,TGTGCCAGCAGTGACCCGGGACTATACCTGTACGGGCAGTACTTC
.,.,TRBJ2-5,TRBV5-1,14,CASSLGTAQETQYF,TGCGCCAGCAGCTTGGGGACAGCCCAAGAGACCCAGTACTTC
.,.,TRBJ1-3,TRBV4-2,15,CASSQVGTSGNTIYF,TGTGCCAGCAGCCAAGTGGGGACCTCTGGAAACACCATATATTTT
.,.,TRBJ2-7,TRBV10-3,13,CAISELLGDEQYF,TGTGCCATCAGTGAGTTACTCGGCGACGAGCAGTACTTC
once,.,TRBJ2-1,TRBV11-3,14,CASSAPGAYNEQFF,TGTGCCAGCAGCGCCCCGGGAGCCTACAATGAGCAGTTCTTC
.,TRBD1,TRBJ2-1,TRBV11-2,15,CASSLIRQGSNEQFF,TGTGCCAGCAGCTTGATTCGACAGGGTTCAAATGAGCAGTTCTTC
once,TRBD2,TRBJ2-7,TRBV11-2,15,CASSSVGGRLHEQYF,TGTGCCAGCAGCTCGGTCGGCGGGAGGTTACACGAGCAGTACTTC
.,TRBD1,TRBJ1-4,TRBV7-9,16,CASSPGQLVTNEKLFF,TGTGCCAGCAGCCCGGGACAGCTAGTTACAAATGAAAAACTGTTTTTT
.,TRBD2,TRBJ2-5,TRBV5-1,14,CASSAGDFLETQYF,TGCGCCAGCAGCGCGGGAGACTTTCTAGAGACCCAGTACTTC
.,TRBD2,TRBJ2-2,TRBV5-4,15,CASSLGGRAGGELFF,TGTGCCAGCAGCTTGGGCGGGAGGGCCGGCGGGGAGCTGTTTTTT
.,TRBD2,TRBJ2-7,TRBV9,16,CASSVGASGSSYEQYF,TGTGCCAGCAGCGTAGGGGCTAGCGGGAGCTCCTACGAGCAGTACTTC
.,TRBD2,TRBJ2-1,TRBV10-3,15,CAISEGLAGGNEQFF,TGTGCCATCAGTGAGGGTCTAGCGGGAGGTAATGAGCAGTTCTTC
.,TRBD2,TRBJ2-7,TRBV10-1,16,CASSEVPGLATYEQYF,TGCGCCAGCAGTGAGGTTCCGGGACTAGCAACCTACGAGCAGTACTTC
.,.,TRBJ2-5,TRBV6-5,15,CASSPGLPVSETQYF,TGTGCCAGCAGCCCTGGACTACCCGTATCAGAGACCCAGTACTTC
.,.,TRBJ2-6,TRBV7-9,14,CASSRSPGANVLTF,TGTGCCAGCAGCCGGTCGCCTGGGGCCAACGTCCTGACTTTC
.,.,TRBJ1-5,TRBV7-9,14,CASNPGQFNQPQHF,TGTGCCAGCAACCCAGGACAGTTCAATCAGCCCCAGCATTTT
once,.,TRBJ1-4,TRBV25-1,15,CASSETGNSWRKLFF,TGTGCCAGCAGTGAGACAGGCAATTCCTGGAGAAAACTGTTTTTT
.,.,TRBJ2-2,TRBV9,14,CASSVGSPLGELFF,TGTGCCAGCAGCGTAGGGTCACCGTTGGGGGAGCTGTTTTTT
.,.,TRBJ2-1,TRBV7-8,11,CASSYYNEQFF,TGTGCCAGCAGCTATTACAATGAGCAGTTCTTC
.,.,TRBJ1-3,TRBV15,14,CATSRAGSGNTIYF,TGTGCCACCAGCAGGGCGGGATCTGGAAACACCATATATTTT
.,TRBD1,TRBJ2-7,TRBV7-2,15,CASSQGQGGWYEQYF,TGTGCCAGCAGCCAGGGACAGGGAGGTTGGTACGAGCAGTACTTC
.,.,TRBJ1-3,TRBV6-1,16,CASSETGSFTGNTIYF,TGTGCCAGCAGTGAAACAGGGTCTTTTACTGGAAACACCATATATTTT
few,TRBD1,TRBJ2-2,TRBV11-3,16,CASSWVRGTNTGELFF,TGTGCCAGCAGCTGGGTCAGGGGGACGAACACCGGGGAGCTGTTTTTT
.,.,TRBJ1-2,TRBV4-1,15,CASSQDVSNDYGYTF,TGCGCCAGCAGCCAAGACGTCAGTAATGACTATGGCTACACCTTC
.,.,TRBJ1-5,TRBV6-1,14,CASSEMGGNGPQHF,TGTGCCAGCAGTGAAATGGGGGGGAACGGGCCCCAGCATTTT
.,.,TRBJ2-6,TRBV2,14,CASSVFPGANVLTF,TGTGCCAGCAGTGTATTCCCTGGGGCCAACGTCCTGACTTTC